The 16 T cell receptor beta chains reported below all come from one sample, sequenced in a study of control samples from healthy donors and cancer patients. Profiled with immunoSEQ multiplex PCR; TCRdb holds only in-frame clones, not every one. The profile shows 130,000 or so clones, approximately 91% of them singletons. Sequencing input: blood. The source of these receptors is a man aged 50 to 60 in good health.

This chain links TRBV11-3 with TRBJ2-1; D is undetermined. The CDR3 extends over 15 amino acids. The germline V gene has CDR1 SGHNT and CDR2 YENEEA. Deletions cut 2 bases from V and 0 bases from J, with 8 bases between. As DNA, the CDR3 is TGTGCCAGCAGCTTACCGGGTAGCTCCTACAATGAGCAGTTCTTC. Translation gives CASSLPGSSYNEQFF.

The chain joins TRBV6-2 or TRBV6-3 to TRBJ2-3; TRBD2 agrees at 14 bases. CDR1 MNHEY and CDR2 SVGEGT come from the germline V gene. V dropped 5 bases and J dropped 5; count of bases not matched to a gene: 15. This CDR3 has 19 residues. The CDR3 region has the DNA TGTGCCAGCAGTGTGACTAGCGGGGGGGCGACCCCCCTAGGAGATACGCAGTATTTT. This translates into CASSVTSGGATPLGDTQYF.

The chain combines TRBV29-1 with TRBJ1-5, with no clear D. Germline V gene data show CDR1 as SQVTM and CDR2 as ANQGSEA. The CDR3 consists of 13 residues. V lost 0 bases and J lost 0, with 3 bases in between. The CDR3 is CSVEEDSNQPQHF. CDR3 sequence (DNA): TGCAGCGTTGAAGAAGATAGCAATCAGCCCCAGCATTTT.

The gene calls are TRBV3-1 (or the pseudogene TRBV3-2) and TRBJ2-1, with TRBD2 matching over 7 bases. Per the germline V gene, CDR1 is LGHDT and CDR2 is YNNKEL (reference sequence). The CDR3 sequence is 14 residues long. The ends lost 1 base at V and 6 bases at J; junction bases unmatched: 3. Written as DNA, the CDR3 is TGTGCCAGCAGCCAAGTGGCTAGCGGCAATGAGCAGTTCTTC. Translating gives CASSQVASGNEQFF.

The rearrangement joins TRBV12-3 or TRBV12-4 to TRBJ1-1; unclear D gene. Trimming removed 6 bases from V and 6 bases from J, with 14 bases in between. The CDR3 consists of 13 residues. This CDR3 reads CASSSQAFAEAFF. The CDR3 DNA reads TGTGCCAGCAGCTCCCAGGCTTTCGCTGAAGCTTTCTTT.

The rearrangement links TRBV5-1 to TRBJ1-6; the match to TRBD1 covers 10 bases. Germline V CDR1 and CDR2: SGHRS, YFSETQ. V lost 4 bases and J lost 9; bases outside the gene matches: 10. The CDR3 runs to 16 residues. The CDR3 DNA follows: TGCGCCAGCAGCAAAGGACAGGGGGTGGCTACTTCACCCCTCCACTTT. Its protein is CASSKGQGVATSPLHF. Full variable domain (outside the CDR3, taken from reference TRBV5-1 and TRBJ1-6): KAGVTQTPRYLIKTRGQQVTLSCSPISGHRSVSWYQQTPGQGLQFLFEYFSETQRNKGNFPGRFSGRQFSNSRSEMNVSTLELGDSALYLCASSKGQGVATSPLHFGNGTRLTVT.

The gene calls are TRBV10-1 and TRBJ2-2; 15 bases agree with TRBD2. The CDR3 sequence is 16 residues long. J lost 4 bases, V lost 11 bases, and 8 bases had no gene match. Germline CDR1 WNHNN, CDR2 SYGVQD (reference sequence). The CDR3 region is CARRTSGGAGTGELFF. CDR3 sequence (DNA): TGCGCCCGACGGACTAGCGGGGGGGCGGGCACCGGGGAGCTGTTTTTT.

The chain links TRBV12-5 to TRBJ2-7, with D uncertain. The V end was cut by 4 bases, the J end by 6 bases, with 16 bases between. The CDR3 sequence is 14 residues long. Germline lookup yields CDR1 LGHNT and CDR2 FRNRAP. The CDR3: CASGSYGPEGEQYF. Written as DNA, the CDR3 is TGTGCTAGTGGTTCCTACGGACCAGAAGGCGAGCAGTACTTC.

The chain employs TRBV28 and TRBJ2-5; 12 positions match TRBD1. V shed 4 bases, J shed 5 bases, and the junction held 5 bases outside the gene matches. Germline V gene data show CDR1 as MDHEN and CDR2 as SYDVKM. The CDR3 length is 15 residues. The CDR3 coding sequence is TGTGCCAGCAGTTGGGGACAGGGGGCTTGGGAGACCCAGTACTTC. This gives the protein CASSWGQGAWETQYF.

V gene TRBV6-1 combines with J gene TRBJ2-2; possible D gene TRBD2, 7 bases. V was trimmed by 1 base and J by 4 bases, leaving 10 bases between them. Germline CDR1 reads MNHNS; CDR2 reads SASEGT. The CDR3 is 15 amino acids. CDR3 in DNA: TGTGCCAGCAGTGAAGAGGGGGGGGGCACCGGGGAGCTGTTTTTT. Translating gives CASSEEGGGTGELFF.

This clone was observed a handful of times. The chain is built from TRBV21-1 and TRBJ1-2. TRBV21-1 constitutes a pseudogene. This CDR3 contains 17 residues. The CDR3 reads CASSKKGPGTPDYGYTF. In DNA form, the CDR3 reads TGTGCCAGCAGCAAAAAGGGGCCCGGGACTCCGGACTATGGCTACACCTTC.

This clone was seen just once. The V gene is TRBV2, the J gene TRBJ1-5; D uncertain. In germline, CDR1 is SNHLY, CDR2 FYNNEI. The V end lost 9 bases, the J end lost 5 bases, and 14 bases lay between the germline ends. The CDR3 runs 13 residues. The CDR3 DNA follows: TGTGCCAGTACTTTACTGGGAGATCAGCCCCAGCATTTT. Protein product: CASTLLGDQPQHF.

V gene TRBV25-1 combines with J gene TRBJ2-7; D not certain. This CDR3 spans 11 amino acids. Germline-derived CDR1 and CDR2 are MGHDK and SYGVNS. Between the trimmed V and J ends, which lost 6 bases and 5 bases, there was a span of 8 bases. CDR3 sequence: CASRGFHEQYF. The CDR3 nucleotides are TGTGCCAGCAGGGGCTTCCACGAGCAGTACTTC.

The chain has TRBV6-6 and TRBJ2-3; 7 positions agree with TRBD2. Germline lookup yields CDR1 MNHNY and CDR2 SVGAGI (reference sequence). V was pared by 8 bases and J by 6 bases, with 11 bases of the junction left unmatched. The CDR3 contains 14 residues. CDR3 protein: CASGRWGGRDTQYF. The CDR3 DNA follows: TGTGCCAGCGGCAGGTGGGGGGGGAGGGATACGCAGTATTTT.

DNA of the CDR3: TGTGCCAGCAGTTTTTGGGCCTCTGGAAACACCATATATTTT. It is translated as CASSFWASGNTIYF. This chain connects TRBV28 to TRBJ1-3; no definite D call. Per germline, CDR1 MDHEN and CDR2 SYDVKM. V was trimmed by 3 bases and J by 0 bases, leaving 6 bases between them. This CDR3 has 14 amino acids.

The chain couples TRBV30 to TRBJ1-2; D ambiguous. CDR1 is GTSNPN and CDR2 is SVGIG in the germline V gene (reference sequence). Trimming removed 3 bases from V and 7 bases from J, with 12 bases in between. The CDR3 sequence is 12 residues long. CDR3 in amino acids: CAWRGLGGGYTF. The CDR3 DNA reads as TGTGCCTGGAGGGGTTTGGGAGGTGGCTACACCTTC.